One and the same sample provided the 27 T cell receptor beta chains below, sequenced in a study of blood T cells in healthy people across ages (dated by TCRdb to between 2014 and 2016). Receptor libraries were prepared by 5' RACE. For sequencing, an Illumina HiSeq 2500 was employed. The second PCR ran for roughly 7 to 11 cycles and used a J-beta primer mix along with a sample-barcoded 5' primer. The raw public reads went through TCRdb reprocessing: fastp at Q25, MiXCR clone calling, in-frame beta chains kept. Rows are combined by CDR3 protein, so each entry shows the most common genes and DNA. This sample comprises about 750,000 distinct CDR3 sequences, roughly 53% of them detected only once. About 42% of the sample rests with the top ten. The specimen sequenced was blood. Receptors were obtained from a man older than 75 in good health.

This clonotype showed up just once. The chain uses TRBV5-1 and TRBJ2-1; 7 positions match TRBD1. This CDR3 is built from 14 residues. Germline CDR1 SGHRS, CDR2 YFSETQ. J was trimmed by 4 bases and V by 4 bases; bases with no gene match: 5. CDR3 loop: CASSGDSGYNEQFF. CDR3 nucleotides: TGCGCCAGCAGCGGGGACAGCGGTTACAATGAGCAGTTCTTC.

This clonotype has only one observation. The chain couples TRBV12-3 or TRBV12-4 to TRBJ2-7; D is perhaps TRBD2 (5 bases). CDR3 length equals 12 residues. Trimming removed 6 bases at V and 4 bases at J, with 10 bases between. The DNA of the CDR3 is TGTGCCAGCAGACCAGGACTTTACGAGCAGTACTTC. It yields the protein CASRPGLYEQYF.

This clonotype was detected once. The chain joins TRBV5-1 to TRBJ2-1, with D possibly TRBD2 on 5 matching bases. Germline V CDR1 and CDR2: SGHRS, YFSETQ. This CDR3 contains 15 residues. Between the trimmed V and J ends, which lost 0 bases and 2 bases, there was a span of 9 bases. CDR3 loop: CASSLDGEAYNEQFF. CDR3 nucleotide sequence: TGCGCCAGCAGCTTGGACGGGGAAGCCTACAATGAGCAGTTCTTC. The variable domain in full, with the rest retrieved from reference TRBV5-1 and TRBJ2-1, is KAGVTQTPRYLIKTRGQQVTLSCSPISGHRSVSWYQQTPGQGLQFLFEYFSETQRNKGNFPGRFSGRQFSNSRSEMNVSTLELGDSALYLCASSLDGEAYNEQFFGPGTRLTVL.

This clonotype was recorded only once. The chain carries TRBV12-3 or TRBV12-4 and TRBJ2-1, with a weak D call TRBD1 (6 bases). This CDR3 has 14 amino acids. V was clipped by 6 bases and J by 4 bases, with 13 bases between them. The CDR3 reads CASSQNREYNEQFF. CDR3 DNA: TGTGCCAGCAGCCAAAACAGGGAATACAATGAGCAGTTCTTC.

This clonotype was observed a single time. The V and J genes are TRBV27 and TRBJ1-1, with 7 bases identical to TRBD1. The CDR3 consists of 15 residues. In germline, CDR1 is MNHEY, CDR2 SMNVEV (reference sequence). Trimming removed 5 bases from V and 4 bases from J; junction bases left unmatched: 10. The CDR3 loop reads CASSPPTGMRTEAFF. The CDR3 DNA reads TGTGCCAGCAGTCCGCCGACAGGGATGCGCACTGAAGCTTTCTTT.

The CDR3 region has the DNA TGTGCCACCAGTGATTTGCAGCGGGACAGGGGGCTTAGTACGCAGTATTTT. Translating it yields CATSDLQRDRGLSTQYF. V gene TRBV24-1 combines with J gene TRBJ2-3; 12 bases match TRBD1. V shed 0 bases and J 8 bases; nucleotides not matched to a gene: 8. This CDR3 has 17 amino acids. Germline lookup yields CDR1 KGHDR and CDR2 SFDVKD.

V gene TRBV21-1 combines with J gene TRBJ2-7; the D call in the table, TRBD2, was not verified against the DNA. TRBV21-1 is designated a pseudogene. This CDR3 contains 11 residues. Here the CDR3 reads CASSKWREQYF. Here the CDR3 DNA reads TGTGCCAGCAGCAAATGGAGGGAGCAGTACTTC.

The J gene is TRBJ2-1, the V gene TRBV7-6; TRBD2 agrees at 8 bases. Germline trimming cut 0 bases from V and 9 bases from J; bases unmatched to any gene: 7. In germline, CDR1 is SGHVS, CDR2 FNYEAQ. There are 15 residues in the CDR3. CDR3 DNA sequence: TGTGCCAGCAGCTTAGCCGGCGCGGGAGGATCTGAGCAGTTCTTC. Its translation is CASSLAGAGGSEQFF.

The chain combines TRBV11-2 with TRBJ1-2, with D unclear. The V gene's germline CDR1 is SGHAT and CDR2 FQNNGV. The CDR3 totals 14 residues. V gave up 4 bases and J gave up 1 base, with 10 bases separating them. Here the CDR3 reads CASSSRRFNYGYTF. The CDR3 region has the DNA TGTGCCAGCAGCTCTAGGCGGTTTAACTATGGCTACACCTTC.

The rearrangement links TRBV20-1 to TRBJ2-3; D not certain. This CDR3 has 14 amino acids. Germline CDR1 DFQATT, CDR2 SNEGSKA (reference sequence). Trimming pared 3 bases from V and 14 bases from J, leaving 24 bases between. The CDR3 DNA reads as TGCAGTGCTAGGAACCCTCCACGGCACAGATACGCGTATTTT. Encoded protein: CSARNPPRHRYAYF.

With respect to this clonotype: The junction and the germline gene differ at one end; a read error may be behind it. V gene TRBV20-1 combines with J gene TRBJ2-7; D possibly corresponds to TRBD2 (6 bases). Germline CDR1 and CDR2: DFQATT and SNEGSKA (reference sequence). This CDR3 contains 14 residues. The CDR3 nucleotides are TGCGGTGCTTCCGGAGGGCTTAGCTCCTACGAGCAGTACTTC. Translation: CGASGGLSSYEQYF.

The V and J genes are TRBV2 and TRBJ2-1; D gene unclear. V was cut by 1 base and J by 5 bases, with 3 bases left in between. This CDR3 spans 12 amino acids. Germline CDR1 is SNHLY and CDR2 is FYNNEI. CDR3 residues: CASSEGNNEQFF. As DNA, the CDR3 is TGTGCCAGCAGTGAAGGAAACAATGAGCAGTTCTTC.

This clonotype was detected only a few times. The chain is built from TRBV29-1 and TRBJ2-3; D might be TRBD1 (6 bases). The CDR3 covers 14 residues. CDR1 and CDR2 from the germline V gene are SQVTM and ANQGSEA. V lost 6 bases and J 2 bases, leaving 15 bases between the germline ends. CDR3 sequence reads: CSVPATGNTDTQYF. The DNA for the CDR3 is TGCAGCGTACCTGCGACAGGAAACACAGATACGCAGTATTTT.

The gene calls are TRBV21-1 and TRBJ2-5. The better agreement between TRBJ2-7 and the DNA end casts doubt on the J call. TRBV21-1 is noted as a pseudogene. CDR3 length equals 14 residues. In nucleotides, the CDR3 is TGTGCCAGCAGCAAATGTTGGTGGATATACGAGCAGTACTTC. It is translated as CASSKCWWIYEQYF.

In this sample, this clonotype turned up a few times. The rearrangement links TRBV6-1 to TRBJ2-3; maybe TRBD2 (6 bases). The V and J ends lost 4 bases and 14 bases respectively, with 19 bases between them. CDR1 MNHNS and CDR2 SASEGT come from the germline V gene. The CDR3 length is 13 residues. CDR3 nucleotide sequence: TGTGCCAGCAGTGTTCAGGAGGGGAGATACGCGTATTTT. Protein product: CASSVQEGRYAYF.

The chain has TRBV7-9 and TRBJ2-7; 11 nucleotides align to TRBD1. The DNA end favors TRBJ2-5, so the J call may be wrong. The CDR3 extends over 16 amino acids. Germline V lookup: CDR1 SEHNR, CDR2 FQNEAQ (reference sequence). This chain's CDR3 is CASSPGTGGKEETQYF. The CDR3 nucleotides are TGTGCCAGCAGCCCCGGGACAGGGGGTAAAGAAGAGACCCAGTACTTC.

The V gene is TRBV12-3 or TRBV12-4, the J gene TRBJ1-6, with D perhaps matching TRBD1 (5 bases). The CDR3 is 16 residues long. Trimming removed 1 base from V and 7 bases from J, with 14 bases in between. CDR3 region: CASSLVAGSRNSPLHF. CDR3 nucleotide sequence: TGTGCCAGCAGTTTAGTTGCAGGGTCAAGGAATTCACCCCTCCACTTT.

The rearrangement joins TRBV7-2 to TRBJ2-7; the D is unclear. The DNA end is a closer match to TRBJ2-5, so the J assignment may be wrong. Looked up from germline, CDR1 is SGHTA and CDR2 is FQGNSA. This CDR3 contains 13 residues. The chain's CDR3 is CASSSEPRETQYF. The CDR3 bases are TGTGCCAGCAGCTCCGAGCCCCGAGAGACCCAGTACTTC.

This clonotype has a handful of counts. The rearrangement joins TRBV25-1 to TRBJ2-1; the D gene could be TRBD1 or TRBD2 (5 bases each). The germline V gene has CDR1 MGHDK and CDR2 SYGVNS. CDR3 size: 16 residues. Trimming removed 0 bases at V and 1 base at J, with 10 bases between. The CDR3 sequence: CASSEYGGRSYNEQFF. CDR3 sequence (DNA): TGTGCCAGCAGTGAATATGGGGGAAGGTCCTACAATGAGCAGTTCTTC.

Written as DNA, the CDR3 is TGTGCCAGCAGTTACGGCCCGGGTGAGCAGTTCTTC. As protein: CASSYGPGEQFF. The chain uses TRBV6-6 and TRBJ2-1; D not certain. Germline assignment: CDR1 MNHNY and CDR2 SVGAGI (reference sequence). Trimming cost V 2 bases and J 9 bases, with 8 bases left between them. The length of the CDR3 is 12 residues.

This clonotype has a handful of counts. V is TRBV29-1 and J is TRBJ2-2; perhaps TRBD1 as D (7 bases). V shed 7 bases and J shed 1 base, with 13 bases lying between them. The CDR3 has 14 amino acids. Germline assignment: CDR1 SQVTM and CDR2 ANQGSEA. Here the CDR3 reads CSARQGGNTGELFF. The CDR3 coding sequence is TGCAGCGCAAGACAGGGAGGGAACACCGGGGAGCTGTTTTTT.

The CDR3 DNA is TGCGCCAGCAGCGGGACCGGGACTAGCGGGCACTACAATGAGCAGTTCTTC. Protein sequence: CASSGTGTSGHYNEQFF. This chain connects TRBV5-1 to TRBJ2-1, with 12 bases matching TRBD2. The CDR3 loop spans 17 amino acids. Germline-derived CDR1 and CDR2 are SGHRS and YFSETQ. V gave up 4 bases and J gave up 3 bases; unmatched junction bases: 8. Complete variable domain (other parts from reference TRBV5-1 and TRBJ2-1): KAGVTQTPRYLIKTRGQQVTLSCSPISGHRSVSWYQQTPGQGLQFLFEYFSETQRNKGNFPGRFSGRQFSNSRSEMNVSTLELGDSALYLCASSGTGTSGHYNEQFFGPGTRLTVL.

This chain uses TRBV3-1 with TRBJ1-4, with D perhaps TRBD1 (6 bases). This CDR3 is 15 amino acids long. Germline V lookup: CDR1 LGHDT, CDR2 YNNKEL (reference sequence). The V end was cut by 4 bases, the J end by 10 bases, with 19 bases between. CDR3: CASSREAGKGGKLFF. As DNA, the CDR3 is TGTGCCAGCAGCCGAGAGGCGGGGAAGGGGGGAAAACTGTTTTTT.

The chain combines TRBV7-2 with TRBJ1-2, with D maybe TRBD1 (5 bases). Trimming took 4 bases from V and 7 from J, leaving 22 bases between them. This CDR3 has 16 residues. In germline, CDR1 is SGHTA, CDR2 FQGNSA. This CDR3 is CASSSPDRTRFVGYTF. CDR3 nucleotide sequence: TGTGCCAGCAGCTCACCGGACCGGACAAGGTTTGTTGGCTACACCTTC.

This clonotype occurred a few times. The V call is TRBV7-2, the J call TRBJ1-1; the match to TRBD1 covers 9 bases. Germline CDR1 SGHTA, CDR2 FQGNSA. With V trimmed by 1 base and J by 3 bases, 3 bases remained unmatched. This CDR3 is built from 15 residues. In nucleotides, the CDR3 is TGTGCCAGCAGCTTAGTGGGGACAGGGTACACTGAAGCTTTCTTT. Translating it yields CASSLVGTGYTEAFF.

The rearrangement joins TRBV6-1 to TRBJ1-1, with D unclear. The CDR3 extends over 14 amino acids. Trimming took off 0 bases at V and 4 bases at J, with 9 bases between the two ends. CDR1 and CDR2 from the germline V gene are MNHNS and SASEGT. DNA of the CDR3: TGTGCCAGCAGTGAAGCTCACAAGGGCACTGAAGCTTTCTTT. It specifies CASSEAHKGTEAFF.

This clonotype was recorded a few times. This chain connects TRBV6-2 or TRBV6-3 to TRBJ1-6; D might be TRBD1 (5 bases). The CDR3 contains 16 residues. Germline V lookup: CDR1 MNHEY, CDR2 SVGEGT. The V end was cut by 0 bases, the J end by 9 bases, with 15 bases between. CDR3 DNA: TGTGCCAGCAGTTACTCGAATCGGGGCCAAGGTTCACCCCTCCACTTT. Encoded protein: CASSYSNRGQGSPLHF.